A single sample gave rise to the 28 T cell receptor beta chains below, sequenced in a study of blood T cell repertoires in COVID-19. Here immunoSEQ multiplex PCR was the method, and the copy in TCRdb shows in-frame clones only, minus some. The sample consists of 200,000 to 250,000 clones, around 80% of them appearing once. The material sequenced was peripheral blood. The receptors were sampled from a woman between 65 and 79 years old with acute or convalescent COVID-19.

V is TRBV25-1 and J is TRBJ2-7; no clear D gene. V lost 6 bases and J lost 2, with 8 bases in between. The germline CDR1 and CDR2 sequences are MGHDK and SYGVNS. The CDR3 loop spans 12 amino acids. The CDR3 DNA reads TGTGCCAGCAGCTCATTAGCCTACGAGCAGTACTTC. This gives the protein CASSSLAYEQYF.

On this clone: Other DNA sequences within the sample encode an identical CDR3. The V and J genes are TRBV2 and TRBJ2-7; possibly TRBD2 for D (6 bases). Trimming removed 4 bases at V and 4 bases at J, with 11 bases between. This CDR3 is 13 amino acids long. CDR1 and CDR2 from the germline V gene are SNHLY and FYNNEI. CDR3 protein: CASSGTGAYEQYF. The DNA of the CDR3 is TGTGCCAGCAGTGGAACGGGAGCATACGAGCAGTACTTC.

The chain recombines TRBV11-2 with TRBJ2-7; 9 nucleotides align to TRBD1. The junction had 17 bases not matched to a gene; V was cut back by 5 bases and J by 0 bases. This CDR3 spans 19 amino acids. In germline, CDR1 is SGHAT, CDR2 FQNNGV. As DNA, the CDR3 is TGTGCCAGCAGCCTAAATGTCCCGGGACAGGGACCGAGCTCCTACGAGCAGTACTTC. It is translated as CASSLNVPGQGPSSYEQYF.

This chain connects TRBV29-1 to TRBJ1-1; perhaps TRBD1 as D (6 bases). CDR1 and CDR2 (germline): SQVTM, ANQGSEA. V lost 7 bases and J 3 bases, leaving 12 bases between the germline ends. The CDR3 spans 12 residues. CDR3 sequence: CSGGGVDTEAFF. The CDR3 region has the DNA TGCAGCGGGGGGGGCGTTGACACTGAAGCTTTCTTT.

The chain employs TRBV5-4 and TRBJ1-2; 7 bases line up with TRBD1. After removal of 2 bases from V and 8 bases from J, the junction contained 12 bases not matched to a gene. The germline CDR1 and CDR2 sequences are SGHNT and YYREEE (reference sequence). The CDR3 extends over 15 amino acids. CDR3 nucleotide sequence: TGTGCCAGCAGCTTCTCCCAACATCAGGGGGTCGGCTACACCTTC. This sequence encodes CASSFSQHQGVGYTF.

The chain joins TRBV28 to TRBJ1-1, with TRBD1 identical over 7 bases. The CDR3 loop spans 12 amino acids. J was trimmed by 11 bases and V by 3 bases; bases with no gene match: 6. Germline-derived CDR1 and CDR2 are MDHEN and SYDVKM. The CDR3 sequence: CASSLTTGDAFF. The DNA of the CDR3 is TGTGCCAGCAGTTTGACTACAGGGGATGCTTTCTTT.

This rearrangement joins TRBV15 to TRBJ2-1; TRBD2 matches at 8 bases. There are 18 residues in the CDR3. Germline CDR1 reads LNHNV; CDR2 reads YYDKDF (reference sequence). J gave up 4 bases and V 0 bases, and 11 bases lay outside the gene matches. DNA of the CDR3: TGTGCCACCAGCAGAGAGAGGGGAGGGGCTAGCGGGTACAATGAGCAGTTCTTC. It yields the protein CATSRERGGASGYNEQFF.

This chain connects TRBV28 to TRBJ1-1; perhaps TRBD1 as D (6 bases). The V gene lost 3 bases and the J gene lost 0 bases, with 8 bases spanning the gap. In germline, CDR1 is MDHEN, CDR2 SYDVKM. CDR3 length equals 14 residues. The DNA for the CDR3 is TGTGCCAGCAGTTTTGGGGGCATGAACACTGAAGCTTTCTTT. Residues: CASSFGGMNTEAFF.

This clone was picked up a small number of times. The rearrangement uses TRBV28 and TRBJ2-7; 14 nucleotides align to TRBD2. This CDR3 is built from 18 residues. CDR1 MDHEN and CDR2 SYDVKM come from the germline V gene. With V trimmed by 5 bases and J by 4 bases, 13 bases remained unmatched. Here the CDR3 reads CASSPEPGLAGVRYEQYF. Written as DNA, the CDR3 is TGTGCCAGCAGTCCGGAACCGGGACTAGCGGGAGTAAGGTACGAGCAGTACTTC.

V and J are TRBV11-2 and TRBJ1-3; TRBD1 is a possible D gene (5 bases). Germline CDR1 is SGHAT and CDR2 is FQNNGV. Trimming pared 0 bases from V and 2 bases from J, leaving 17 bases between. The CDR3 is made up of 18 amino acids. CDR3: CASSLDRSGRFPGNTIYF. In DNA, the CDR3 is TGTGCCAGCAGCTTAGATCGGTCAGGGAGGTTCCCTGGAAACACCATATATTTT.

The chain has TRBV18 and TRBJ2-6, with 8 bases fitting TRBD1. The CDR3 is made up of 17 amino acids. Germline CDR1 reads KGHSH; CDR2 reads LQKENI. J gave up 2 bases and V 5 bases, and 8 bases lay outside the gene matches. As DNA, the CDR3 is TGTGCCAGCTCAATTGGACAGGGCGGGGCTGGGGCCAACGTCCTGACTTTC. Translated: CASSIGQGGAGANVLTF.

This rearrangement joins TRBV2 to TRBJ2-5; maybe TRBD2 (6 bases). Germline CDR1 reads SNHLY; CDR2 reads FYNNEI. The CDR3 spans 15 residues. Deletions cut 1 base from V and 3 bases from J, with 12 bases between. The CDR3 sequence is CASSEGWGDKETQYF. CDR3 bases: TGTGCCAGCAGTGAAGGTTGGGGGGATAAAGAGACCCAGTACTTC. The entire variable domain, with the rest obtained from reference TRBV2 and TRBJ2-5, is as follows: EPEVTQTPSHQVTQMGQEVILRCVPISNHLYFYWYRQILGQKVEFLVSFYNNEISEKSEIFDDQFSVERPDGSNFTLKIRSTKLEDSAMYFCASSEGWGDKETQYFGPGTRLLVL.

This clone is a singleton in its sample. The chain carries TRBV20-1 and TRBJ1-1; 9 nucleotides line up with TRBD1. V was clipped by 3 bases and J by 2 bases; unmatched bases: 7. The CDR3 is 15 residues long. Germline assignment: CDR1 DFQATT and CDR2 SNEGSKA (reference sequence). The CDR3 region has the DNA TGCAGTGCTAGTCCCGGACAGGGGATAAACACTGAAGCTTTCTTT. Encoded protein: CSASPGQGINTEAFF.

The chain couples TRBV5-1 to TRBJ2-3; D is perhaps TRBD2 (5 bases). V was shortened by 0 bases and J by 5 bases, with 16 bases between the two germline ends. CDR1 is SGHRS and CDR2 is YFSETQ in the germline V gene. This CDR3 spans 16 amino acids. The CDR3 spells CASSLAKTGKGDTQYF. For the CDR3, the DNA is TGCGCCAGCAGCTTGGCCAAAACGGGAAAAGGAGATACGCAGTATTTT. Combining the CDR3 with reference TRBV5-1 and TRBJ2-3 gives the whole variable domain KAGVTQTPRYLIKTRGQQVTLSCSPISGHRSVSWYQQTPGQGLQFLFEYFSETQRNKGNFPGRFSGRQFSNSRSEMNVSTLELGDSALYLCASSLAKTGKGDTQYFGPGTRLTVL.

The rearrangement uses TRBV19 and TRBJ2-3; TRBD2 matches 7 bases. The germline V gene encodes CDR1 LNHDA and CDR2 SQIVND (reference sequence). The CDR3 has 16 amino acids. Trimming at V came to 1 base and at J to 2 bases, leaving 6 bases not matched to a gene. The CDR3 region has the DNA TGTGCCAGTAGTATAGGAGGGACTACGATCACAGATACGCAGTATTTT. This encodes CASSIGGTTITDTQYF.

This clone was detected only once. The rearrangement uses TRBV9 and TRBJ2-7; D is unresolved. V was shortened by 0 bases and J by 1 base, with 8 bases between the two germline ends. CDR3 length: 14 amino acids. CDR1 SGDLS and CDR2 YYNGEE come from the germline V gene. As DNA, the CDR3 is TGTGCCAGCAGCGTAGATAGTAGATCCTACGAGCAGTACTTC. As protein: CASSVDSRSYEQYF.

The chain combines TRBV19 with TRBJ1-1; maybe TRBD1 (6 bases). Germline CDR1 reads LNHDA; CDR2 reads SQIVND (reference sequence). V lost 2 bases, J lost 4 bases, and 8 bases lay in between. The CDR3 is 13 amino acids. CDR3 DNA: TGTGCCAGTAGTATACAGGGGAGCACTGAAGCTTTCTTT. It is translated as CASSIQGSTEAFF.

The V gene is TRBV9, the J gene TRBJ2-1, with TRBD2 matching over 7 bases. V was clipped by 4 bases and J by 5 bases; unmatched bases: 9. This CDR3 is 15 amino acids long. CDR1 is SGDLS, CDR2 YYNGEE, per germline. The DNA for the CDR3 is TGTGCCAGCAGCCCCTGGCTAGCGGTTAACAATGAGCAGTTCTTC. Translating gives CASSPWLAVNNEQFF. The variable domain in full, with the rest retrieved from reference TRBV9 and TRBJ2-1, is DSGVTQTPKHLITATGQRVTLRCSPRSGDLSVYWYQQSLDQGLQFLIQYYNGEERAKGNILERFSAQQFPDLHSELNLSSLELGDSALYFCASSPWLAVNNEQFFGPGTRLTVL.

The chain couples TRBV28 to TRBJ1-5; D is perhaps TRBD1 (6 bases). The CDR3 contains 14 residues. Germline V gene sequence: CDR1 MDHEN, CDR2 SYDVKM. V was cut by 4 bases and J by 7 bases, with 14 bases left in between. In nucleotides, the CDR3 is TGTGCCAGCAGTTCCACAGGGTTATACCAGCCCCAGCATTTT. This codes for CASSSTGLYQPQHF.

This chain links TRBV3-1 (or the pseudogene TRBV3-2) with TRBJ2-5, with D uncertain. V was cut by 5 bases and J by 0 bases, with 4 bases left in between. The CDR3 runs to 12 residues. Germline-derived CDR1 and CDR2 are LGHDT and YNNKEL (reference sequence). The CDR3 bases are TGTGCCAGCAGCAGCAACCAAGAGACCCAGTACTTC. This codes for CASSSNQETQYF.

CDR3 residues: CASSFEGVDTEAFF. Written as DNA, the CDR3 is TGCGCCAGCAGCTTCGAAGGGGTCGACACTGAAGCTTTCTTT. The chain links TRBV5-1 to TRBJ1-1, with a possible D match to TRBD1 (5 bases). This CDR3 comprises 14 residues. Trimming shortened V by 2 bases and J by 3 bases, and 11 bases separated the two germline ends. CDR1 SGHRS and CDR2 YFSETQ come from the germline V gene.

This rearrangement joins TRBV30 to TRBJ1-6; 7 bases line up with TRBD1. The CDR3 loop spans 13 amino acids. Germline V CDR1 and CDR2: GTSNPN, SVGIG (reference sequence). With V trimmed by 8 bases and J by 3 bases, 4 bases remained unmatched. CDR3 residues: CARRTGYNSPLHF. The CDR3 DNA is TGTGCCCGACGGACAGGCTATAATTCACCCCTCCACTTT.

This clone was detected only once. The J gene is TRBJ2-1, the V gene TRBV18; 9 bases align to TRBD2. This CDR3 region has 15 residues. From germline, CDR1 is KGHSH and CDR2 LQKENI. Trimming took 4 bases from V and 7 from J; bases not matched to a gene: 8. The CDR3: CASSRWTSESNEQFF. The CDR3 DNA sequence: TGTGCCAGCTCACGCTGGACTAGCGAATCTAATGAGCAGTTCTTC. Filled out from reference TRBV18 and TRBJ2-1, the complete variable domain reads NAGVMQNPRHLVRRRGQEARLRCSPMKGHSHVYWYRQLPEEGLKFMVYLQKENIIDESGMPKERFSAEFPKEGPSILRIQQVVRGDSAAYFCASSRWTSESNEQFFGPGTRLTVL.

The V and J genes are TRBV6-1 and TRBJ1-1; D not resolved. V was trimmed by 2 bases and J by 6 bases, leaving 4 bases between them. Germline V gene lookup returns CDR1 MNHNS and CDR2 SASEGT. CDR3 length equals 11 residues. In DNA form, the CDR3 reads TGTGCCAGCAGTGAATACTCTGAAGCTTTCTTT. It is translated as CASSEYSEAFF.

This clone was detected a few times. This chain links TRBV7-2 with TRBJ2-7, with 8 bases fitting TRBD2. Trimming at V came to 2 bases and at J to 2 bases, leaving 5 bases not matched to a gene. The CDR3 covers 15 residues. Germline V lookup: CDR1 SGHTA, CDR2 FQGNSA. The CDR3 bases are TGTGCCAGCAGCTTACAAACTAGCGGTACCTACGAGCAGTACTTC. It specifies CASSLQTSGTYEQYF.

The chain links TRBV9 to TRBJ2-7; TRBD2 matches 14 bases. V shed 3 bases, J shed 3 bases, and the junction held 5 bases outside the gene matches. Germline V gene lookup returns CDR1 SGDLS and CDR2 YYNGEE. This CDR3 comprises 16 residues. The CDR3 region has the DNA TGTGCCAGCAGCGCGACTAGCGGGAGGGCCGTCTACGAGCAGTACTTC. It yields the protein CASSATSGRAVYEQYF. The full variable domain, with the rest looked up from reference TRBV9 and TRBJ2-7, is DSGVTQTPKHLITATGQRVTLRCSPRSGDLSVYWYQQSLDQGLQFLIQYYNGEERAKGNILERFSAQQFPDLHSELNLSSLELGDSALYFCASSATSGRAVYEQYFGPGTRLTVT.

The V gene is TRBV11-3, the J gene TRBJ1-1, with no clear D. The CDR3 has 13 residues. Trimming took off 2 bases at V and 1 base at J, with 5 bases between the two ends. Germline values: CDR1 SGHNT, CDR2 YENEEA. CDR3 loop: CASSLTQNTEAFF. In DNA, the CDR3 is TGTGCCAGCAGCTTAACACAGAACACTGAAGCTTTCTTT.

This clone showed up just a few times. The CDR3 bases are TGTGCCAGCAGGCCGACAGGGATCCTACATAGCTACACCTTC. This gives the protein CASRPTGILHSYTF. The rearrangement uses TRBV27 and TRBJ1-2; 7 nucleotides align to TRBD1. J was trimmed by 9 bases and V by 6 bases; bases with no gene match: 13. The CDR3 spans 14 residues. The V gene's germline CDR1 is MNHEY and CDR2 SMNVEV (reference sequence).